Below, 3 T cell receptor beta chains from the same sample are listed, as sequenced in a study of T-cell reconstitution after alpha-beta-depleted transplantation in children. Unique molecular identifiers tagged the TCRbeta library. Each CDR3 protein gets one entry after TCRdb re-called the PCR reads with MiXCR. The sample lists 200,000 to 250,000 distinct CDR3 sequences, around 8% seen once, with approximately 6.3% in the top ten. Material: PBMCs, mostly from graft donor cells, obtained 180 days after TCRalphabeta/CD19-depleted stem cell transplant. The source is a male patient aged 10 to 17 who had a stem cell transplant for acute lymphoblastic leukemia, so the T cells may come from the graft donor.

This clonotype has at least ten counts. This chain links TRBV4-1 with TRBJ2-1; D may be TRBD1 (6 bases). The CDR3 is made up of 15 amino acids. V was clipped by 0 bases and J by 4 bases, with 10 bases between them. The V gene's germline CDR1 is MGHRA and CDR2 YSYEKL. The CDR3 sequence is CASSQDGQSYNEQFF. The DNA for the CDR3 is TGCGCCAGCAGCCAAGATGGACAGAGTTACAATGAGCAGTTCTTC.

The chain couples TRBV6-1 to TRBJ2-4; D call uncertain. Germline CDR1 MNHNS, CDR2 SASEGT. Trimming removed 4 bases from V and 2 bases from J, with 15 bases in between. The CDR3 is made up of 16 amino acids. CDR3 loop: CASSVQASVSKNIQYF. The CDR3 region has the DNA TGTGCCAGCAGTGTCCAGGCGTCCGTCTCCAAAAACATTCAGTACTTC.

This clonotype was observed at least ten times. At one end the junction does not follow the germline gene, possibly because of a read error. This chain joins TRBV7-7 and TRBJ2-5; weak D call: TRBD1 (6 bases). The CDR3 has 15 amino acids. From germline, CDR1 is SSHAT and CDR2 FNYEAQ (reference sequence). The CDR3: CASSPQGILQETQYF. CDR3 DNA sequence: TGTGCTAGCAGCCCCCAGGGGATCCTCCAAGAGACCCAGTACTTC.